Shown below are 14 T cell receptor beta chains from a single sample sequenced in a study of control samples from healthy donors and cancer patients. Libraries were prepared by immunoSEQ multiplex PCR; TCRdb keeps only in-frame clonotypes and omits some of them. The sample consists of over 150,000 clones, 90% to 95% of them appearing once. Input material: blood. These receptors all come from a man between 18 and 29 years old in good health.

This clone was found once. The chain joins TRBV6-5 to TRBJ2-5; 8 bases are shared with TRBD2. Germline CDR1 reads MNHEY; CDR2 reads SVGAGI. The CDR3 is 15 amino acids. Germline trimming cut 2 bases from V and 4 bases from J; bases unmatched to any gene: 6. This CDR3 is CASSYPGRGGETQYF. In nucleotides, the CDR3 is TGTGCCAGCAGTTACCCCGGACGGGGGGGAGAGACCCAGTACTTC.

The chain combines TRBV24-1 with TRBJ1-2; a weak D match, TRBD1 (5 bases). The V and J ends lost 2 bases and 7 bases respectively, with 19 bases between them. The CDR3 is 16 residues long. Germline V gives CDR1 KGHDR, CDR2 SFDVKD. The CDR3 protein is CATSDSQDKNPGGYTF. Here the CDR3 DNA reads TGTGCCACCAGTGATTCACAGGATAAAAACCCAGGTGGCTACACCTTC.

This chain links TRBV9 with TRBJ2-2; maybe TRBD2 (6 bases). The germline gives CDR1 SGDLS, CDR2 YYNGEE. The germline V and J ends were trimmed by 0 bases and 8 bases, with 11 bases remaining between them. This CDR3 has 14 residues. This CDR3 reads CASSVAPRGGELFF. DNA of the CDR3: TGTGCCAGCAGCGTAGCGCCACGGGGGGGGGAGCTGTTTTTT.

The chain uses TRBV28 and TRBJ2-7, with 7 bases identical to TRBD1. With 7 bases clipped from V and 1 base from J, the junction kept 10 bases outside the gene matches. The CDR3 has 15 residues. CDR1 and CDR2 (germline): MDHEN, SYDVKM. The CDR3: CASTRGRGMSYEQYF. The CDR3 nucleotides read TGTGCCAGCACCAGGGGCAGGGGGATGTCCTACGAGCAGTACTTC.

V is TRBV23-1 and J is TRBJ2-7; 8 bases fit TRBD1. TRBV23-1 is classed as an ORF, of uncertain function. The CDR3 extends over 19 amino acids. The trim removed 0 bases at V and 4 bases at J, leaving 17 bases unmatched. Written as DNA, the CDR3 is TGCGCCAGCAGTCAATCTGCCCTGCCCCCACAGGGGGTCGATTACGAGCAGTACTTC. Its translation: CASSQSALPPQGVDYEQYF.

This clone was recorded once. V is TRBV7-2 and J is TRBJ2-7, with TRBD1 identical over 7 bases. The germline V gene has CDR1 SGHTA and CDR2 FQGNSA. V gave up 1 base and J gave up 3 bases; unmatched junction bases: 15. The CDR3 runs to 18 residues. The CDR3 bases are TGTGCCAGCAGCTTAGGGGAGACAGGGTGGGTTTCGGGCTACGAGCAGTACTTC. Amino acid sequence: CASSLGETGWVSGYEQYF.

The chain is built from TRBV30 and TRBJ1-3; 9 nucleotides align to TRBD1. This CDR3 region has 15 residues. Germline loops: CDR1 GTSNPN, CDR2 SVGIG (reference sequence). V lost 3 bases and J lost 8; bases outside the gene matches: 11. The CDR3 is CAWSRGTGISHTIYF. Here the CDR3 DNA reads TGTGCCTGGAGCCGGGGGACAGGGATTTCCCACACCATATATTTT.

This chain links TRBV5-1 with TRBJ2-5; D is unresolved. The V and J ends lost 9 bases and 7 bases respectively, with 16 bases between them. CDR3 length: 12 amino acids. Germline V CDR1 and CDR2: SGHRS, YFSETQ. CDR3 coding DNA: TGCGCCACCTCTGTGATTTCAGGGACCCAGTACTTC. It is translated as CATSVISGTQYF.

The chain links TRBV4-2 to TRBJ2-2; 9 bases are a match to TRBD1. The CDR3 spans 17 residues. V shed 1 base, J shed 3 bases, and the junction held 6 bases outside the gene matches. Germline assignment: CDR1 LGHNA and CDR2 YNFKEQ. CDR3 coding DNA: TGTGCCAGCAGCCAAGGGGGGGGACAGGGAGACACCGGGGAGCTGTTTTTT. This codes for CASSQGGGQGDTGELFF.

J is TRBJ2-5 and V is TRBV7-8, with 9 bases aligning to TRBD2. This CDR3 region has 16 residues. Trimming took 0 bases from V and 5 from J; bases not matched to a gene: 7. Germline loops: CDR1 SGHVS, CDR2 FQNEAQ. This chain's CDR3 is CASSLAKRGALETQYF. The CDR3 DNA is TGTGCCAGCAGCTTAGCGAAGCGGGGGGCCTTGGAGACCCAGTACTTC.

The chain recombines TRBV30 with TRBJ1-3, with D possibly being TRBD1 (5 bases). V gave up 4 bases and J gave up 0 bases, with 10 bases separating them. CDR1 and CDR2 from the germline V gene are GTSNPN and SVGIG (reference sequence). This CDR3 has 14 residues. CDR3 DNA sequence: TGTGCCTGGAAGGGGATCAACTCTGGAAACACCATATATTTT. As protein: CAWKGINSGNTIYF.

The chain is built from TRBV25-1 and TRBJ1-2, with D possibly matching TRBD1 (5 bases). V lost 1 base and J lost 4, with 10 bases in between. The germline V gene has CDR1 MGHDK and CDR2 SYGVNS. The CDR3 is 14 residues long. CDR3 nucleotide sequence: TGTGCCAGCAGTGAATCAGGGTTGGGCTATGGCTACACCTTC. This sequence encodes CASSESGLGYGYTF.

J is TRBJ2-3 and V is TRBV7-3; D call uncertain. V was shortened by 5 bases and J by 6 bases, with 27 bases between the two germline ends. The CDR3 totals 18 residues. Germline V gene sequence: CDR1 SGHTA, CDR2 FQGTGA. CDR3 sequence reads: CASSPSVRAQTPYDTQYF. CDR3 DNA: TGTGCCAGCAGCCCCTCAGTCCGGGCCCAGACCCCCTACGATACGCAGTATTTT.

The V and J genes are TRBV6-5 and TRBJ1-5, with 7 bases aligning to TRBD1. The length of the CDR3 is 15 residues. Germline CDR1 and CDR2: MNHEY and SVGAGI. V gave up 9 bases and J gave up 2 bases; unmatched junction bases: 10. For the CDR3, the DNA is TGTGCCAGTAGGGACAGCCTGCTCGGCAATCAGCCCCAGCATTTT. Encoded protein: CASRDSLLGNQPQHF.